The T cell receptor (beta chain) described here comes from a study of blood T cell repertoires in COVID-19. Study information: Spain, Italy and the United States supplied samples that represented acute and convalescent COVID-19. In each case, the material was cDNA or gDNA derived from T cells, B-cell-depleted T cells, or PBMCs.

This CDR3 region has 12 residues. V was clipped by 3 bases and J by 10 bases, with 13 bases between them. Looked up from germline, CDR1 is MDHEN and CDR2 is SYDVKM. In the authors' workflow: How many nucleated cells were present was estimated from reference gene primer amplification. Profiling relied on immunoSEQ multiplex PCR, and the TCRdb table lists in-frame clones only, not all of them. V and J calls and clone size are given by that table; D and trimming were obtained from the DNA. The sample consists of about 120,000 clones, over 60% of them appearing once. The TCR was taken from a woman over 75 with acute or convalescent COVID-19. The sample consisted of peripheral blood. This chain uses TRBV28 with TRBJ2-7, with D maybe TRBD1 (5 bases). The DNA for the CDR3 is TGTGCCAGCAGTTTCTCCCAGGGAATTCAGTACTTC. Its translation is CASSFSQGIQYF.